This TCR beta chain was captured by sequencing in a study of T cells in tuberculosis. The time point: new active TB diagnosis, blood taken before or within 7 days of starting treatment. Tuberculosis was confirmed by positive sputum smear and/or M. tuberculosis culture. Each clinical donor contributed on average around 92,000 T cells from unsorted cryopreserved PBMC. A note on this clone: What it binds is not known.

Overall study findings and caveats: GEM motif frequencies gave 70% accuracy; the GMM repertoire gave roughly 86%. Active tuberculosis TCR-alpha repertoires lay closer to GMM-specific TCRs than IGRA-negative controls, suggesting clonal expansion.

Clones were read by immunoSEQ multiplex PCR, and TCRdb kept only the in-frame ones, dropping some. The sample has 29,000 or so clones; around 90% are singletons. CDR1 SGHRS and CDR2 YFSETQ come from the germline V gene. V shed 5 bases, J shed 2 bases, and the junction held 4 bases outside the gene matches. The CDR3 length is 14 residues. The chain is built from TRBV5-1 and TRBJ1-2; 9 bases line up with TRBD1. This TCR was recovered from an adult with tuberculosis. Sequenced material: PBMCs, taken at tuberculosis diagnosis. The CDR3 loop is CASSRGTGNYGYTF. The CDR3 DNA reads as TGCGCCAGCAGTCGTGGGACAGGGAACTATGGCTACACCTTC. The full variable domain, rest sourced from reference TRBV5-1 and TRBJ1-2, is KAGVTQTPRYLIKTRGQQVTLSCSPISGHRSVSWYQQTPGQGLQFLFEYFSETQRNKGNFPGRFSGRQFSNSRSEMNVSTLELGDSALYLCASSRGTGNYGYTFGSGTRLTVV.